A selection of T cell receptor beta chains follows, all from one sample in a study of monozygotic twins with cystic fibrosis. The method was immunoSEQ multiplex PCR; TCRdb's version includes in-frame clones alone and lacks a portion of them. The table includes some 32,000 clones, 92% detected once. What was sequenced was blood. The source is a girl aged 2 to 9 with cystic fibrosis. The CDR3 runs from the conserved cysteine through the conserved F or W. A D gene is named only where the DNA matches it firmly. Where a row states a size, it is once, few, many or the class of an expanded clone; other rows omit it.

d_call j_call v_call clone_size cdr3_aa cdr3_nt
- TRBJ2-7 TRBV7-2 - CASSLDGMSSYEQYF TGTGCCAGCAGCCTCGACGGAATGAGCTCCTACGAGCAGTACTTC
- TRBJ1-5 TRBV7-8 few CASSLNTGFSNQPQHF TGTGCCAGCAGCTTGAATACAGGTTTTAGCAATCAGCCCCAGCATTTT
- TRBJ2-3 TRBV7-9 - CASNTGGDTQYF TGTGCCAGCAATACTGGTGGAGATACGCAGTATTTT
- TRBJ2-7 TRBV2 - CASSLFQQVEQYF TGTGCCAGCAGTCTATTCCAACAGGTCGAGCAGTACTTC
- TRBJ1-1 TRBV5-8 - CASSLVAANTEAFF TGTGCCAGCAGCTTGGTGGCAGCGAACACTGAAGCTTTCTTT
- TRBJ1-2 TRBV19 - CASSSGYNGYTF TGTGCCAGTAGTTCAGGGTACAATGGCTACACCTTC
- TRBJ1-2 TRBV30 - CAWSVGAYYGYTF TGTGCCTGGAGTGTCGGAGCTTACTATGGCTACACCTTC
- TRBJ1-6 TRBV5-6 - CASSSLREDSPLHF TGTGCCAGCAGCTCATTACGTGAGGATTCACCCCTCCACTTT
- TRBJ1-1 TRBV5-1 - CASTSGEGNTEAFF TGCGCCAGCACCTCCGGGGAAGGGAACACTGAAGCTTTCTTT
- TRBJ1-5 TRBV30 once CAWSVGDYSNQPQHF TGTGCCTGGAGTGTCGGAGATTATAGCAATCAGCCCCAGCATTTT
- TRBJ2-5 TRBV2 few CASSEQGQETQYF TGTGCCAGCAGTGAACAGGGCCAAGAGACCCAGTACTTC
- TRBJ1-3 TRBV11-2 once CASSPDWGNTIYF TGTGCCAGCAGCCCGGATTGGGGAAACACCATATATTTT
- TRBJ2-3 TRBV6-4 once CASSEGPTDTQYF TGTGCCAGCAGTGAAGGCCCCACAGATACGCAGTATTTT
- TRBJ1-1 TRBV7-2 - CASSHPAGVNTEAFF TGTGCCAGCAGCCACCCGGCAGGGGTGAACACTGAAGCTTTCTTT
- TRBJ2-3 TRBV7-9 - CASSPGGQPRDTQYF TGTGCCAGCAGCCCTGGGGGCCAGCCTCGGGATACGCAGTATTTT
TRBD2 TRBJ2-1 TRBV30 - CAYEGRDYDNEQFF TGTGCCTACGAAGGGCGGGACTATGACAATGAGCAGTTCTTC
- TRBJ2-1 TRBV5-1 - CASSLASDGNEQFF TGCGCCAGCAGCTTGGCCAGTGACGGCAATGAGCAGTTCTTC
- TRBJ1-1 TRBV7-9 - CASSPQGLNTEAFF TGTGCCAGCAGCCCGCAGGGGTTGAACACTGAAGCTTTCTTT
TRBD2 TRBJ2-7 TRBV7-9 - CASSLSPAGSHEQYF TGTGCCAGCAGCTTAAGCCCAGCGGGGTCCCACGAGCAGTACTTC
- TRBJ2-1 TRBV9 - CASSPRPSSYNEQFF TGTGCCAGCAGCCCACGACCGAGCTCCTACAATGAGCAGTTCTTC
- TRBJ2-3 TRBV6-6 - CASSYFRGSTDTQYF TGTGCCAGCAGTTACTTTCGCGGTAGCACAGATACGCAGTATTTT
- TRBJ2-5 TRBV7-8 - CASSSLPSGSGETQYF TGTGCCAGCAGCTCGTTACCCTCCGGGAGTGGAGAGACCCAGTACTTC
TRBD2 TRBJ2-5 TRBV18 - CASSRGLAGLQETQYF TGTGCCAGCTCACGGGGACTAGCGGGATTACAAGAGACCCAGTACTTC
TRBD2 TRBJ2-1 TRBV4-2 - CASSLTSSSYNEQFF TGTGCCAGCAGCCTGACTAGCAGCTCCTACAATGAGCAGTTCTTC
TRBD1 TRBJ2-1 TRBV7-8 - CASSLRDRRLNEQFF TGTGCCAGCAGCTTAAGGGACAGGAGACTCAATGAGCAGTTCTTC
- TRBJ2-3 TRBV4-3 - CASSQDSGRVGDTQYF TGCGCCAGCAGCCAAGATAGCGGCAGGGTGGGGGATACGCAGTATTTT
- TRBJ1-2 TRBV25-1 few CASSELTELGGYTF TGTGCCAGCAGTGAATTAACGGAGCTAGGGGGCTACACCTTC
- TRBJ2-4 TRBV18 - CASSPPGLSKNIQYF TGTGCCAGCTCACCACCGGGCCTATCCAAAAACATTCAGTACTTC
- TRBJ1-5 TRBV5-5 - CASSLGLSDSINQPQHF TGTGCCAGCAGCTTGGGTTTATCGGACAGTATCAATCAGCCCCAGCATTTT
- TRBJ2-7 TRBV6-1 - CASSGHSLSYEQYF TGTGCCAGCAGTGGTCACAGTCTTTCCTACGAGCAGTACTTC
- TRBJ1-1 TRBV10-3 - CAINTGNDPEAFF TGTGCCATCAATACGGGGAATGACCCTGAAGCTTTCTTT
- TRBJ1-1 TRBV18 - CASSPQRGETEAFF TGTGCCAGCTCACCACAGAGGGGAGAGACTGAAGCTTTCTTT
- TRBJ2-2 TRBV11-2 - CASTLEGVTGELFF TGTGCCAGCACCCTCGAGGGGGTCACCGGGGAGCTGTTTTTT
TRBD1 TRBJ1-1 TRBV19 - CASSMTGGETEAFF TGTGCCAGTAGTATGACAGGGGGCGAAACTGAAGCTTTCTTT
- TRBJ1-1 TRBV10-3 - CAISEWGGTEAFF TGTGCCATCAGTGAGTGGGGGGGCACTGAAGCTTTCTTT
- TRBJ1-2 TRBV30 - CAWSVGRDYGYTF TGTGCCTGGAGTGTAGGCAGGGACTATGGCTACACCTTC
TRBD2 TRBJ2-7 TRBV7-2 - CASSSLAGTYEQYF TGTGCCAGCAGCTCACTAGCGGGGACTTACGAGCAGTACTTC
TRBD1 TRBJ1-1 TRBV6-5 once CASSQTGGRRTEAFF TGTGCCAGCAGTCAGACAGGGGGCCGGAGGACTGAAGCTTTCTTT
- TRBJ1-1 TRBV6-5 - CASSYRGLAEAFF TGTGCCAGCAGTTATAGAGGGTTAGCTGAAGCTTTCTTT
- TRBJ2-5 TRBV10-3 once CAIRPGTAVQETQYF TGTGCCATCAGACCGGGGACCGCCGTCCAAGAGACCCAGTACTTC
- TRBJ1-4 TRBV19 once CASRQRSSNEKLFF TGTGCCAGCCGACAAAGGTCTTCTAATGAAAAACTGTTTTTT
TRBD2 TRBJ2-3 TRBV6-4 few CASSVAGGPDTQYF TGTGCCAGCAGTGTAGCGGGAGGGCCAGATACGCAGTATTTT
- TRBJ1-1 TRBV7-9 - CASSLVQGWGNTEAFF TGTGCCAGCAGCTTAGTCCAGGGATGGGGGAACACTGAAGCTTTCTTT
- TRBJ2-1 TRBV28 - CASSPGKEQFF TGTGCCAGCAGTCCGGGGAAGGAGCAGTTCTTC
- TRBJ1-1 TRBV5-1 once CASSPSDETEAFF TGCGCCAGCAGCCCCTCGGATGAGACTGAAGCTTTCTTT
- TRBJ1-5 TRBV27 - CASSLEGGRQPQHF TGTGCCAGCAGCCTCGAAGGGGGAAGACAGCCCCAGCATTTT
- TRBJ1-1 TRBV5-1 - CASSLQGSDTEAFF TGCGCCAGCAGCTTACAGGGATCAGACACTGAAGCTTTCTTT
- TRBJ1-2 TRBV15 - CATSTGINYGYTF TGTGCCACCAGCACGGGGATCAACTATGGCTACACCTTC
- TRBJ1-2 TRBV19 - CASSTLPSGSGIYYGYTF TGTGCCAGTAGTACCCTCCCCTCCGGTTCGGGTATCTACTATGGCTACACCTTC
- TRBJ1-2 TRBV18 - CASSPQGGGAYGYTF TGTGCCAGCTCACCACAGGGCGGTGGGGCCTATGGCTACACCTTC
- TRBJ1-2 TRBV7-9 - CASTLEGVGGYTF TGTGCCAGCACCCTAGAGGGGGTGGGTGGCTACACCTTC
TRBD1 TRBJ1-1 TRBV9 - CASTPTGDTEAFF TGTGCCAGCACCCCAACAGGGGACACTGAAGCTTTCTTT
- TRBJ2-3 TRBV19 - CSADTQYF TGCAGCGCAGATACGCAGTATTTT
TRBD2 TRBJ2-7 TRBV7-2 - CASSLVWTSGRANEQYF TGTGCCAGCAGCTTAGTCTGGACTAGCGGGAGGGCCAACGAGCAGTACTTC